This T cell receptor beta chain was recovered during a study of sequential checkpoint blockade in melanoma. Study-wide context: Arm A got nivolumab then ipilimumab; arm B the reverse, 1:1.

Germline values: CDR1 LGHNA, CDR2 YSLEER. CDR3 length equals 15 residues. Treatment: randomized to nivolumab then ipilimumab (arm A) or the reverse (arm B). No patient had prior DNA-damaging chemotherapy. Live CD3+CD8+ CD19− CD56− cells were sorted from PBMCs. Comment on this clone: One end of the junction fails to match germline, which may point to a read error.

The data were produced by immunoSEQ multiplex PCR, yet TCRdb's version contains in-frame clones alone and is incomplete. The table shows nearly 2,000 clones, with around half occurring only once. Sequenced here: CD8+ T cells sorted from blood (inferred from file names), sampled from a patient given nivolumab and ipilimumab in sequence. The rearrangement uses TRBV4-3 and TRBJ2-4, with D perhaps TRBD2 (5 bases). The source is a human patient with melanoma. Some clones in this sample may be carry-over from other donors' samples. In DNA form, the CDR3 reads TGCGCCGGCAGCCAAGAAGCGGAAACCAAAAACATTCAGTACTTC. This translates into CAGSQEAETKNIQYF.